In this sample, the clone carrying this T cell receptor (beta chain) turned up once. As yet, its antigen is unknown. The CDR3 covers 15 residues. Germline V gives CDR1 MDHEN, CDR2 SYDVKM. Germline trimming cut 4 bases from V and 5 bases from J; bases unmatched to any gene: 9. Time point specified: newly diagnosed GD, antithyroid drugs for less than 3 months. Extracted PBMC RNA gave rise to the TCR library. Investigators report Graves' disease was diagnosed under American Thyroid Association guidelines. Researchers made TCR beta libraries by using iRepertoire HTBI primers and running Arm-PCR on CDR3 regions. TCRdb passed the multiplex PCR reads through MiXCR, listing each CDR3 protein once. The table lists approximately 400,000 distinct CDR3 sequences, around 15% of them singletons. These data come from a study of regulatory T cells in long-lasting Graves disease. Study conclusions and caveats: Among persistent patients, a larger number of public clonotypes were shared (approximately 2,900) than among newly diagnosed patients (about 950).

V gene TRBV28 combines with J gene TRBJ2-7; 9 positions match TRBD1. The source was peripheral blood mononuclear cells (PBMCs), collected at new diagnosis, from a patient treated with antithyroid drugs. This clonotype originated in a female donor with Graves disease. CDR3 nucleotides: TGTGCCAGCAGTTACTCCGGGACAGGGACCCACGAGCAGTACTTC. It yields the protein CASSYSGTGTHEQYF. The full variable domain, completed using reference TRBV28 and TRBJ2-7, is DVKVTQSSRYLVKRTGEKVFLECVQDMDHENMFWYRQDPGLGLRLIYFSYDVKMKEKGDIPEGYSVSREKKERFSLILESASTNQTSMYLCASSYSGTGTHEQYFGPGTRLTVT.